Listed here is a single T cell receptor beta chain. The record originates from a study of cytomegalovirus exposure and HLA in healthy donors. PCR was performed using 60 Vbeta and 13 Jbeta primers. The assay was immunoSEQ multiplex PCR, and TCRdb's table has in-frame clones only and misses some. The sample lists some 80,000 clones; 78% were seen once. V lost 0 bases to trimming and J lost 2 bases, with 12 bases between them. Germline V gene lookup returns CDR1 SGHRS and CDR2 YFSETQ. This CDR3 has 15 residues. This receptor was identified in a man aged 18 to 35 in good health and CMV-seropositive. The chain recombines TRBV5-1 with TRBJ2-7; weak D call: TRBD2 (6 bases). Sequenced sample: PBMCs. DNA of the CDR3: TGCGCCAGCAGCTTGGATGGGACTCGCACCTACGAGCAGTACTTC. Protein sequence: CASSLDGTRTYEQYF.